Listed below are T cell receptor beta chains from one sample, sequenced in a study of cytomegalovirus exposure and HLA in healthy donors. The protocol was immunoSEQ multiplex PCR, while the TCRdb copy is restricted to in-frame clones and leaves out a portion. The sample includes over 100,000 clones, under 80% seen only once; the top ten take less than 9.5%. Source material: PBMCs. All receptors derive from a woman aged 50 to 60 in good health and CMV-seropositive. Each CDR3 is given with its conserved first and last residue. Each record gives: D gene, V gene, clone size, J gene, CDR3 DNA, CDR3 protein. The D gene is left open where the match is weak. Clone size is stated in some rows and not others, as once, few, many or a class when expanded.

NA	TRBV7-2	NA	TRBJ1-1	TGTGCCAGCAGCTTAGAGCGGGAATGGAGTGAAGCTTTCTTT	CASSLEREWSEAFF
NA	TRBV10-3	NA	TRBJ2-7	TGTGCCATCAGCTCGGGAGCTTTTGGGGGCGAGCAGTACTTC	CAISSGAFGGEQYF
NA	TRBV7-6	few	TRBJ2-1	TGTGCCAGCAGCCCCGGAAGGTTCGGAGGGGGCTATGAGCAGTTCTTC	CASSPGRFGGGYEQFF
TRBD1	TRBV29-1	NA	TRBJ1-1	TGCAGCGTTGGACAGGGGAACACTGAAGCTTTCTTT	CSVGQGNTEAFF
TRBD2	TRBV6-5	NA	TRBJ2-3	TGTGCCAGCAGTTATTCCGGGACTAACACAGATACGCAGTATTTT	CASSYSGTNTDTQYF
NA	TRBV6-6	NA	TRBJ2-5	TGTGCCAGCAGTTATTTCGCAGGGAAAGAGACCCAGTACTTC	CASSYFAGKETQYF
TRBD1	TRBV15	NA	TRBJ2-5	TGTGCCACCAGCAGACCCGACAGGGGGCGTCAAGAGACCCAGTACTTC	CATSRPDRGRQETQYF
NA	TRBV5-1	NA	TRBJ2-5	TGCGCCAGCAGCTCAGGGGGTAGCGGTCAAGAGACCCAGTACTTC	CASSSGGSGQETQYF
NA	TRBV4-1	NA	TRBJ1-1	TGCGCCAGCAGCCCCGAAAGTCCGGGACACATGAACACTGAAGCTTTCTTT	CASSPESPGHMNTEAFF
NA	TRBV11-2	NA	TRBJ2-3	TGTGCCAGCAGCCACTGGGCAGAAAGTCCAGATACGCAGTATTTT	CASSHWAESPDTQYF
TRBD2	TRBV5-5	NA	TRBJ2-3	TGTGCCAGCAGCTTAGGTAGCGGGGCGGGAGATACGCAGTATTTT	CASSLGSGAGDTQYF
NA	TRBV5-1	once	TRBJ2-3	TGCGCCAGCAGCTTGGTCGTGGGAGCAGATACGCAGTATTTT	CASSLVVGADTQYF